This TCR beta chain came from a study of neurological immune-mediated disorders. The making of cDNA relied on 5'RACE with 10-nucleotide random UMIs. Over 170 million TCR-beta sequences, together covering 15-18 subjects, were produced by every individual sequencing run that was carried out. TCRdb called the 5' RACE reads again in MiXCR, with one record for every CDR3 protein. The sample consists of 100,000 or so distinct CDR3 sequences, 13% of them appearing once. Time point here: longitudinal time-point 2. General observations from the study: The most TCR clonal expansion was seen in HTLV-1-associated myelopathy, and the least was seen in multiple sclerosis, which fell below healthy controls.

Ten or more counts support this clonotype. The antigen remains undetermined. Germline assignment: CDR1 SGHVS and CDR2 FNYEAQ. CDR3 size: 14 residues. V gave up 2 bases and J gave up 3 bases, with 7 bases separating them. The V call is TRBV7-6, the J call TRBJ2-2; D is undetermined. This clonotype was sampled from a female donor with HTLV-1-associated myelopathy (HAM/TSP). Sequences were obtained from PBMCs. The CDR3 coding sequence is TGTGCCAGCAGCTTAATCCCGGACACCGGGGAGCTGTTTTTT. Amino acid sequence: CASSLIPDTGELFF.